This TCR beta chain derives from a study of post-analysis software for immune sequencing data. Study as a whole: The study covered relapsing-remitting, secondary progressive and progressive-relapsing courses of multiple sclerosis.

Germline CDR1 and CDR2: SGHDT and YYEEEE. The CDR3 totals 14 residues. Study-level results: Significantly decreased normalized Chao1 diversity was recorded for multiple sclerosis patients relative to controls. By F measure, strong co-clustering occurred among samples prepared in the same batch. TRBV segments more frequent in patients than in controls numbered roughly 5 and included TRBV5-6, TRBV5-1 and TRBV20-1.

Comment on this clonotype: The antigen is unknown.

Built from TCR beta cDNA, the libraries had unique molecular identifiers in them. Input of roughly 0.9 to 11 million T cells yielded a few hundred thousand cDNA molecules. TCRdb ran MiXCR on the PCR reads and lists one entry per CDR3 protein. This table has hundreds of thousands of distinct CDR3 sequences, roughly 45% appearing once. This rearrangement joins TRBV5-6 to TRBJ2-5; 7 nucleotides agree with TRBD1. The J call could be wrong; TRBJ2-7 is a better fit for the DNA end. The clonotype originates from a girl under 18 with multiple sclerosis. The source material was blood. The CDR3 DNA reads TGTGCCAGCAGCAGGGGACAGACAGGCGACGAGCAGTACTTC. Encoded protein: CASSRGQTGDEQYF.